The T cell receptor (beta chain) under discussion was sequenced for a study of T cell responses to AZD1222 COVID-19 vaccine (dated by TCRdb to 2020 to 2022). Context from the whole study: Because spike-specific TCR depth and breadth did not differ between the two schedules, AZD1222 recipients who got a second dose at roughly 4 weeks were pooled with those who got a second dose at roughly 12 weeks. TCR sequencing was performed for 230 to 250 trial participants, of whom some 200 were given two doses of AZD1222 and around 25 were given two doses of MenACWY control vaccine. Trial participants were enrolled into age subgroups of 18-55, 56-69 and 70-plus years, which contained about 150, 27 and 61 TCR-sequenced participants, respectively.

To note about this clone: Its antigen is not yet known. Within one base of it there is no much larger clone, and no base qualities were kept.

Broad study findings and their caveats: After two AZD1222 doses, both the breadth and the depth of spike-specific TCRs were significantly higher than at day 0 and than in MenACWY recipients. No day 14 peak-response samples were available, so repertoires were characterized only after the peak T cell response. The 56-69-year group was small, and its depth increase did not reach significance, likely because of low power. Nearly half of unique spike-specific TCRs reportedly recognized epitopes outside regions mutated in the B.1.351 and B.1.1.7 variants. Participants were mostly white British and included more females than males, and it was suggested by the authors that clonal diversity may have been underestimated. The whole spike protein was spanned by vaccine-associated CD4 TCRs, and dominant responses were seen in regions 160-218 and 743-854. Conclusions about previously exposed vaccinees were limited because only a handful of AZD1222 recipients were SARS-CoV-2 seropositive at baseline.

This specimen's time point label, interpreted: baseline before first vaccination. Samples from vaccinated people were obtained from the UK trials COV001 and COV002, which included a single-blind randomized controlled phase 2/3 trial of AZD1222 (ChAdOx1 nCoV-19) in healthy adults. Trial participant PBMC samples were collected at day 0 and day 28 after the second dose for TCRbeta chain sequencing. The CDR3 regions of human TCRbeta chains were analyzed by immunosequencing. Per the source publication's procedure: Repertoire TCRs were matched against a reference library of SARS-CoV-2-specific TCRs generated with the MIRA antigen-specificity platform. Breadth meant the fraction of unique TCRs that were SARS-CoV-2-associated, whereas depth meant the fraction of total T cells that were SARS-CoV-2-associated. Each spike-specific TCR was assigned to its reactive spike region and to a CD4 or CD8 class using the MIRA data. Log10-transformed breadth and depth values were compared by one-way ANOVA with Sidak's multiple comparisons tests. TCRdb holds this immuneACCESS table with in-frame rearrangements only. Some clones are missing; in checked studies, unresolved V genes explain under half, and the rest has no known cause. Clone size and V and J calls were adopted from that table, with D and trimming inferred from the DNA. This sample has about 150,000 clones in its table, and roughly nine tenths of those were observed once. Clones ranked in the top ten supply approximately 17% of the sample.

V gives up 11 bases and J gives up 1 base, and the segment between their germline ends measures 8 bases. From a lookup of the germline V gene, CDR1 and CDR2 are MNHEY and SVGAGI. The CDR3 measures 11 amino acids from cysteine to phenylalanine. The entry retains the CDR3 DNA only, 33 bases that are in frame from base 1. The rearranged segments are TRBV6-5 and TRBJ1-1, with no confident D gene call. The input for sequencing was peripheral blood, taken on day 0 of AZD1222 vaccination. This receptor was obtained from an adult in good health. The DNA reads TGTGCCGCGGTCCAGAACACTGAAGCTTTCTTT. The translation is CAAVQNTEAFF.